This T cell receptor (beta chain) was recovered during a study of immune cell composition in non-small cell lung cancer. Germline V gives CDR1 KGHSH, CDR2 LQKENI. This CDR3 contains 14 residues. The V segment lost 0 bases and the J segment 19 bases; nucleotides outside the gene matches: 11. Normal lung was taken at the farthest possible site, at least 3 cm from tumour. As regards this clone: Its antigen is not known.

Sequenced by immunoSEQ multiplex PCR; TCRdb stores in-frame clones only, minus some. This sample has about 3,000 clones; around 71% occur once, and the top ten carry about 10%. The study, taken as a whole, reports: Shared sequences between tumour-reactive and dominant in vivo clones were not proven.

Sequenced sample: non-adjacent lung tissue. The chain recombines TRBV18 with TRBJ2-6, with 8 positions matching TRBD1. This sequence was found in a human donor with non-small cell lung cancer. CDR3 sequence reads: CASSPPSGGPRPTF. The CDR3 nucleotides are TGTGCCAGCTCACCACCGTCAGGGGGCCCCCGTCCCACTTTC.